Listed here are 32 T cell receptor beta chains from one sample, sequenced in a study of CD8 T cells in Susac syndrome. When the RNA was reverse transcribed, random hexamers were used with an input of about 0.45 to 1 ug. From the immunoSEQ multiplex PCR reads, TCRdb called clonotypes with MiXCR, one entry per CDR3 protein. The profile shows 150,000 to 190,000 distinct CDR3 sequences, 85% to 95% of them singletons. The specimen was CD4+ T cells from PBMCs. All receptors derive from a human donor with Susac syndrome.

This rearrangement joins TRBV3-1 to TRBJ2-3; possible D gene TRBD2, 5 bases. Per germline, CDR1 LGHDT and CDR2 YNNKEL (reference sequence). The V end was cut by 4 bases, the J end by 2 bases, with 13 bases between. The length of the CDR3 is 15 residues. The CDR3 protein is CASSPASTATDTQYF. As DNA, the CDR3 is TGTGCCAGCAGCCCAGCTAGCACCGCCACAGATACGCAGTATTTT.

The CDR3 here is CASSVGVSGGAGQETQYF. The CDR3 nucleotides read TGTGCCAGCAGCGTAGGGGTTAGCGGGGGGGCCGGACAAGAGACCCAGTACTTC. V and J are TRBV9 and TRBJ2-5, with TRBD2 matching over 11 bases. CDR1 is SGDLS and CDR2 is YYNGEE in the germline V gene. J was trimmed by 2 bases and V by 0 bases; bases with no gene match: 9. CDR3 size: 18 residues. Variable domain in full (rest from reference TRBV9 and TRBJ2-5): DSGVTQTPKHLITATGQRVTLRCSPRSGDLSVYWYQQSLDQGLQFLIQYYNGEERAKGNILERFSAQQFPDLHSELNLSSLELGDSALYFCASSVGVSGGAGQETQYFGPGTRLLVL.

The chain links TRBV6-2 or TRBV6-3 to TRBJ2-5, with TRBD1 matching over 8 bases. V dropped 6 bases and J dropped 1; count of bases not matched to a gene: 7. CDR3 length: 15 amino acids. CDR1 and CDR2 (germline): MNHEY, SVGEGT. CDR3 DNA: TGTGCCAGCAGCCGGGAAGGACAGGGCCAAGAGACCCAGTACTTC. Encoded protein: CASSREGQGQETQYF.

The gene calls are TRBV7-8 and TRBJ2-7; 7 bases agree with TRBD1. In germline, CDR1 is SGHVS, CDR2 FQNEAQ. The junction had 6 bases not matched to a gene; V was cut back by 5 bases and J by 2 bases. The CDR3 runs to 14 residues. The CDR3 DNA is TGTGCCAGCAGCCCATATACAGGGGCCTACGAGCAGTACTTC. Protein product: CASSPYTGAYEQYF.

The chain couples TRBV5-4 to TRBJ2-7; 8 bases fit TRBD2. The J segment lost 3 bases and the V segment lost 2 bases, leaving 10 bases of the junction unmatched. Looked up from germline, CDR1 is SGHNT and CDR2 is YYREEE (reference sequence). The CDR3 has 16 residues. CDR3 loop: CASSFSTGTRDYEQYF. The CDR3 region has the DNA TGTGCCAGCAGCTTCAGCACCGGGACTAGAGACTACGAGCAGTACTTC.

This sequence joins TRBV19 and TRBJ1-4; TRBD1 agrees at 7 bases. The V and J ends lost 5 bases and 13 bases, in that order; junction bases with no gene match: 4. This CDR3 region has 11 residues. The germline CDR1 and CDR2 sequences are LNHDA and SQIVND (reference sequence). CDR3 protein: CASSPDRRLFF. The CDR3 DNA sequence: TGTGCCAGTAGTCCGGACAGGCGACTGTTTTTT.

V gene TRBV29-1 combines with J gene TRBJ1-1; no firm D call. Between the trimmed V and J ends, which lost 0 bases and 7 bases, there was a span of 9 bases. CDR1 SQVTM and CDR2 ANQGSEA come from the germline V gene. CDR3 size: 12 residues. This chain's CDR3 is CSVEDPGREAFF. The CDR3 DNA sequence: TGCAGCGTTGAAGACCCCGGGCGTGAAGCTTTCTTT. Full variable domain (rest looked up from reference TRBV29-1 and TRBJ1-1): SAVISQKPSRDICQRGTSLTIQCQVDSQVTMMFWYRQQPGQSLTLIATANQGSEATYESGFVIDKFPISRPNLTFSTLTVSNMSPEDSSIYLCSVEDPGREAFFGQGTRLTVV.

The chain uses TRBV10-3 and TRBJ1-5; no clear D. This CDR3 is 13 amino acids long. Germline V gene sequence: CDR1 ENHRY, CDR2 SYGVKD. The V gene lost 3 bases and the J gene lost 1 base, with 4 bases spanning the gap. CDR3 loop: CAISEGSNQPQHF. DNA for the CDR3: TGTGCCATCAGTGAAGGAAGCAATCAGCCCCAGCATTTT.

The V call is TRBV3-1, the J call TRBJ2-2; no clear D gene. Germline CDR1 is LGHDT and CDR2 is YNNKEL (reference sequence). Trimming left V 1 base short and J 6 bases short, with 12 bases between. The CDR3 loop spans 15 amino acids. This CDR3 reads CASSQVTRYSGELFF. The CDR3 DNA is TGTGCCAGCAGCCAAGTAACTCGATACTCCGGGGAGCTGTTTTTT.

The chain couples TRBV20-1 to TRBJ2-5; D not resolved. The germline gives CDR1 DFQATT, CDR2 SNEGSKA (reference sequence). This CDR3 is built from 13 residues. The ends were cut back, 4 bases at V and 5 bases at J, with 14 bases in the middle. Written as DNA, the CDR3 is TGCAGTGCTACCGAGGCAGCCAAGGAGACCCAGTACTTC. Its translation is CSATEAAKETQYF.

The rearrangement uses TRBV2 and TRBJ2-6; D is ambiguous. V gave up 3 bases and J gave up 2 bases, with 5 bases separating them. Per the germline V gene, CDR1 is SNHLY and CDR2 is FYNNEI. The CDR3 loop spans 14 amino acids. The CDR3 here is CASSEKTGANVLTF. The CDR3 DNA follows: TGTGCCAGCAGTGAGAAAACTGGGGCCAACGTCCTGACTTTC.

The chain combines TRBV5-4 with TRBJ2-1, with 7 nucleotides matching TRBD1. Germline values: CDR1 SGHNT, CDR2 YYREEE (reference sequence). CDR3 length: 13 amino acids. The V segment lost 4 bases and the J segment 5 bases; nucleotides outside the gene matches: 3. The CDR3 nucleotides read TGTGCCAGCAGCCCGGGACAGAACAATGAGCAGTTCTTC. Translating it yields CASSPGQNNEQFF.

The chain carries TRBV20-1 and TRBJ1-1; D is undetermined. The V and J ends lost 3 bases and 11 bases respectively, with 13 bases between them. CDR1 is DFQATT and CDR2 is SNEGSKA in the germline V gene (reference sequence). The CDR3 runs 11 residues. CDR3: CSASDGGGAFF. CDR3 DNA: TGCAGTGCTAGCGACGGCGGAGGGGCTTTCTTT.

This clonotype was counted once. The CDR3, as DNA: TGTGCCAGTAGTATTGGCAGGGGGCGGACCGGGGAGCTGTTTTTT. Translated, it gives CASSIGRGRTGELFF. V is TRBV19 and J is TRBJ2-2; 8 nucleotides line up with TRBD1. Germline CDR1 reads LNHDA; CDR2 reads SQIVND (reference sequence). This CDR3 is built from 15 residues. V dropped 3 bases and J dropped 5; count of bases not matched to a gene: 5.

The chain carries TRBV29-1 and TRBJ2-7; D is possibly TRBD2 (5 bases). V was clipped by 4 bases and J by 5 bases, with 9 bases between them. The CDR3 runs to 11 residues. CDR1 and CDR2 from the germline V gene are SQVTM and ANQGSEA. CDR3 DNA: TGCAGCGTTGTAAGACTAAACGAGCAGTACTTC. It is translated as CSVVRLNEQYF.

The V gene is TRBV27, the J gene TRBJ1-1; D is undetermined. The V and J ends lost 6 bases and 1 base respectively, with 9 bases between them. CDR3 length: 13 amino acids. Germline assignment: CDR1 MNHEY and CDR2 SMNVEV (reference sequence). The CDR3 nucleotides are TGTGCCAGCAGCTTGACTCCGAACACTGAAGCTTTCTTT. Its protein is CASSLTPNTEAFF.

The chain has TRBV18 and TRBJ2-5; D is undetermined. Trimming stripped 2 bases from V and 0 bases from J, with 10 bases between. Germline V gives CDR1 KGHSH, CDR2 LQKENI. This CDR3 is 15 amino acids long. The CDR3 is CASSPVAGHQETQYF. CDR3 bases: TGTGCCAGCTCACCAGTCGCAGGCCACCAAGAGACCCAGTACTTC.

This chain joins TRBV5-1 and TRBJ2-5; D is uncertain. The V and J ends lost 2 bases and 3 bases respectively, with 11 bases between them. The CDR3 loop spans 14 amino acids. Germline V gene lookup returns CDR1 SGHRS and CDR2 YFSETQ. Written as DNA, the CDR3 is TGCGCCAGCAGCTTCCAAGACCCGGAAGAGACCCAGTACTTC. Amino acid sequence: CASSFQDPEETQYF.

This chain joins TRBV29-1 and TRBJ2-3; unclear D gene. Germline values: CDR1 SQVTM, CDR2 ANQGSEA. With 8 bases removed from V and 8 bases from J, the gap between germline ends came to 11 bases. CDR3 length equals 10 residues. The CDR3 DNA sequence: TGCAGCACCTGGTCCGGTACGCAGTATTTT. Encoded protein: CSTWSGTQYF.

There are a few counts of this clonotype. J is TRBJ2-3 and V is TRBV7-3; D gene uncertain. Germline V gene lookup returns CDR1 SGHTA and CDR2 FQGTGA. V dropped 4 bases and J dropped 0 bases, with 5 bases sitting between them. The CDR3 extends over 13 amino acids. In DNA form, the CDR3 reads TGTGCCAGCAGCTCTGTTAGCACAGATACGCAGTATTTT. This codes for CASSSVSTDTQYF.

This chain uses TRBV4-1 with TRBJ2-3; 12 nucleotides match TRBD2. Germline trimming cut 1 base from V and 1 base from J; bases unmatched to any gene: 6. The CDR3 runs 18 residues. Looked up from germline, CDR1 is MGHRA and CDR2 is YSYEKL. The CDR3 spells CASSQASTSGGGTDTQYF. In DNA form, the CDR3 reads TGCGCCAGCAGCCAAGCTTCGACTAGCGGGGGTGGCACAGATACGCAGTATTTT.

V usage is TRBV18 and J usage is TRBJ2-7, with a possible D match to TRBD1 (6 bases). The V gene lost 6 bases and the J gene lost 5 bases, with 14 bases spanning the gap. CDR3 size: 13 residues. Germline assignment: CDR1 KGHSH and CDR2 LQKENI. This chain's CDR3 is CASSRDTPNEQYF. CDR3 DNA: TGTGCCAGCTCCCGGGACACCCCCAACGAGCAGTACTTC.

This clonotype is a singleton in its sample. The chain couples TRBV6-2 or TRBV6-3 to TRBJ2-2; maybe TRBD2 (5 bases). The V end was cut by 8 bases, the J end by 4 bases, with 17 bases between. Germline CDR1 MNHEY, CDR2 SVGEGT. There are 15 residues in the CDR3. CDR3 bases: TGTGCCAGCTGGGAAAGGATACGGGGCACCGGGGAGCTGTTTTTT. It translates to CASWERIRGTGELFF.

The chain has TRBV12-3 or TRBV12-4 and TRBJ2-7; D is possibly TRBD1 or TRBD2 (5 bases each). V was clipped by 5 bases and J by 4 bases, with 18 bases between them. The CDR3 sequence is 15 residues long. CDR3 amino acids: CASSPGPLEGYEQYF. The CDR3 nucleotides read TGTGCCAGCAGTCCTGGGCCCCTAGAGGGGTACGAGCAGTACTTC.

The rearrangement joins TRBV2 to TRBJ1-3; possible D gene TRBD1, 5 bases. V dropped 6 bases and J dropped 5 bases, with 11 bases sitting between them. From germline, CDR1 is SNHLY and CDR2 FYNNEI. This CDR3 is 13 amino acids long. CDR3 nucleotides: TGTGCCAGCAGCGACAGCGGGCGAAACACCATATATTTT. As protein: CASSDSGRNTIYF.

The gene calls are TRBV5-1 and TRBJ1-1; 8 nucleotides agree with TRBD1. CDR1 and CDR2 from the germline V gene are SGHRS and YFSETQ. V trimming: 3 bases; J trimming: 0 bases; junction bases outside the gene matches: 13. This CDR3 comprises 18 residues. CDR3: CASSSTKGTGILNTEAFF. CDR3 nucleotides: TGCGCCAGCAGCTCCACCAAGGGGACAGGCATCCTGAACACTGAAGCTTTCTTT.

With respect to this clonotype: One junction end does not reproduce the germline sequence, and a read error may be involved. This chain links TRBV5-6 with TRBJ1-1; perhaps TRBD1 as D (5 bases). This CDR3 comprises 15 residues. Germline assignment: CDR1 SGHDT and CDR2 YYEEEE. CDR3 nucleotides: TGTGCCAGCACCTTGATGACAGACTCGGGCACTGAAGCTTTCTTT. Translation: CASTLMTDSGTEAFF.

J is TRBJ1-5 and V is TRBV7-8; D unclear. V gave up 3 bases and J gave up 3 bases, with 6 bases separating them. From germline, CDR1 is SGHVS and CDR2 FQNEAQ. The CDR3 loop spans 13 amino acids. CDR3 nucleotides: TGTGCCAGCAGCTTTCAGTCCAATCAGCCCCAGCATTTT. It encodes CASSFQSNQPQHF.

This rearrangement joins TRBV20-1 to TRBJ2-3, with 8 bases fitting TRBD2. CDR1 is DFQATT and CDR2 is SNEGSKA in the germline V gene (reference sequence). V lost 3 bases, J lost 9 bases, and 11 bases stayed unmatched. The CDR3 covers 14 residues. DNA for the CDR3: TGCAGTGCTAGTCAGGCAGCGGGGGCCATAACGCAGTATTTT. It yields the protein CSASQAAGAITQYF.

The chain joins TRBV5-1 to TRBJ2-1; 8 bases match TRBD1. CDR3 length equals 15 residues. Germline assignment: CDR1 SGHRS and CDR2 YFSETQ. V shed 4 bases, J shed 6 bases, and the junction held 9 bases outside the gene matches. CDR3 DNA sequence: TGCGCCAGCAGCGAGGGACAGGCCCCCGCCAATGAGCAGTTCTTC. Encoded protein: CASSEGQAPANEQFF. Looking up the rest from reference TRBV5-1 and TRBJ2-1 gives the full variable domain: KAGVTQTPRYLIKTRGQQVTLSCSPISGHRSVSWYQQTPGQGLQFLFEYFSETQRNKGNFPGRFSGRQFSNSRSEMNVSTLELGDSALYLCASSEGQAPANEQFFGPGTRLTVL.

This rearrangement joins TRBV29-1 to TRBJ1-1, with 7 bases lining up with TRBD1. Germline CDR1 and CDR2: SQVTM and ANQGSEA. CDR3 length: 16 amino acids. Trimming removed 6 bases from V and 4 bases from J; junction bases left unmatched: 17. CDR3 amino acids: CSVEPSYRGSTTEAFF. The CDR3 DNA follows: TGCAGCGTGGAACCTTCCTACAGGGGATCTACCACTGAAGCTTTCTTT.

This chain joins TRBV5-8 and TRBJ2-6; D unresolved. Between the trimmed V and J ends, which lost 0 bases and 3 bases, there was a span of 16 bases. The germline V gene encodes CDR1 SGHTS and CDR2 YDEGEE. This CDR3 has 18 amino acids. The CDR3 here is CASSLGTKVGIGANVLTF. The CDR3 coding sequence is TGTGCCAGCAGCTTGGGGACCAAAGTCGGTATTGGGGCCAACGTCCTGACTTTC.